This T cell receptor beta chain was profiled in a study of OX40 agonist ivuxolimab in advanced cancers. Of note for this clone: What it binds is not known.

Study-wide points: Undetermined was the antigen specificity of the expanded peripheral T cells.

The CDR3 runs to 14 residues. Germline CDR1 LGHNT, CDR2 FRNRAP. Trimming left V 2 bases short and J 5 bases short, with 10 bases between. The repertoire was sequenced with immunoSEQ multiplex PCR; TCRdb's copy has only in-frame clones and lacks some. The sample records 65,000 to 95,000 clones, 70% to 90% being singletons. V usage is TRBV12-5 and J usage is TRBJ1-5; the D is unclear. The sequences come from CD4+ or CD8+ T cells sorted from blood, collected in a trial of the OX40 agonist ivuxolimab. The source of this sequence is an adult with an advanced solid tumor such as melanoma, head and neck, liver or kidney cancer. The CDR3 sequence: CASGLRNNDQPQHF. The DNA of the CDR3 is TGTGCTAGTGGTTTGAGGAACAACGATCAGCCCCAGCATTTT.